This TCR beta chain appears in the sequencing data of a study of control samples from healthy donors and cancer patients. Measured with immunoSEQ multiplex PCR; TCRdb has only the in-frame clones, and not every one. Its table lists about 210,000 clones. There are 15 residues in the CDR3. The V gene lost 4 bases and the J gene lost 3 bases, with 17 bases spanning the gap. Germline-derived CDR1 and CDR2 are SGHDT and YYEEEE. The rearrangement links TRBV5-6 to TRBJ2-7; D unresolved. The origin of this receptor is a woman aged 25 to 39 in good health. The sample taken for sequencing was blood. The CDR3 is CASSPPGRLDYEQYF. The CDR3, as DNA: TGTGCCAGCAGCCCTCCTGGTCGGCTTGACTACGAGCAGTACTTC.